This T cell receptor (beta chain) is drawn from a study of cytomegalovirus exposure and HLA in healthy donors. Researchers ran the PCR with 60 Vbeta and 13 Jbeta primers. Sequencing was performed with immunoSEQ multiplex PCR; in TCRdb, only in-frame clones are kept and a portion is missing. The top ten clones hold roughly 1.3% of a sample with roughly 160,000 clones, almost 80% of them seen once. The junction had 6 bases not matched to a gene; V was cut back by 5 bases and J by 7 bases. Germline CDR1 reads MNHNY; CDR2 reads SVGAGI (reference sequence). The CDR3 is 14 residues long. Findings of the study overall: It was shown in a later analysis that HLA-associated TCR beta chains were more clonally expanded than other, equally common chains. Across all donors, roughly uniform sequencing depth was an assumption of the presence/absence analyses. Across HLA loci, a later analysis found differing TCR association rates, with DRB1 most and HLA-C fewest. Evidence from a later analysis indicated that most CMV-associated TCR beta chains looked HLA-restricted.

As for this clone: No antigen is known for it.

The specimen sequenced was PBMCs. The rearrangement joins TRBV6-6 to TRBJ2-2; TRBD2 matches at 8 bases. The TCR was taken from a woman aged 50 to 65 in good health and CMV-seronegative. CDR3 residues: CASSPPGGGGELFF. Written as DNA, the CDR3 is TGTGCCAGCAGTCCTCCCGGGGGGGGCGGGGAGCTGTTTTTT.